The present entry profiles one T cell receptor beta chain with its context. Its antigen target is currently unknown. This specimen comes from a study of monozygotic twins with inflammatory bowel disease (dated 2019 in TCRdb). Study-wide context: The full study comprised some 30 monozygotic twin pairs: nine German pairs (four IBD-concordant, five IBD-discordant) and 19 IBD-discordant Danish pairs. The search for disease-associated traits relied mainly on comparing IBD patients with their genetically identical healthy co-twins within discordant pairs. Each individual had, on average, about 151 000 unique TCRalpha sequences and 181 000 unique TCRbeta sequences available for analysis.

From each donor, an approximately 2.5 ml peripheral blood sample was collected into PAXgene tubes and stored at -80 degrees C. Without T cell sorting, total RNA was isolated from whole blood using the PAXgene blood miRNA kit on an automated QIAcube. Peripheral blood from monozygotic twin pairs, either concordant or discordant for inflammatory bowel disease, underwent deep TCRalpha and TCRbeta repertoire profiling that used unique molecular barcoding. Smoking habits were recorded for all twin pairs, and individuals were classified as current, former or never smokers. The CDR3 runs 15 amino acids, cysteine and phenylalanine included. The record lacks a DNA sequence. The germline V gene encodes CDR1 MNHNS and CDR2 SASEGT. Overall results and qualifications from the work: Repertoire similarity did not differ between concordant and discordant twins, possibly due to limited statistical power. TCRbeta repertoire diversity, by inverse Simpson index, was decreased in IBD patients compared with their healthy co-twins. IBD patients shared fewer clonotypes with other individuals than healthy twins did, most markedly in patients showing signs of disease activity. The results gave no support for a single strong signal or clonotype linked to IBD. Distinction between different T cell subtypes could not be achieved in the analysis. Because patients were on differing immunosuppressive treatments, the repertoires may have picked up extra background noise and inter-individual variability.

Library prep was done by 5' RACE. Preparation of each TCR library used about 3,200 ng of total RNA. For each sample, cDNA was synthesized in eight separate reactions using SMARTScribe reverse transcriptase. During cDNA synthesis, template switching was used to introduce unique molecular identifiers that contained a 6-nucleotide sample barcode. TCRalpha and TCRbeta cDNA was amplified by two nested PCRs of about 15 and 9 cycles, with bead purification after each PCR. Before amplification, the cDNA was treated with uracil DNA-glycosylase and purified using the QIAquick PCR purification kit. The second PCR was the step at which Illumina TruSeq-compatible adapters and sample-specific barcodes were added. Library quality and concentration were checked on TapeStation and Qubit, and libraries were pooled at 4.5 to 5.5 ng each. The pooled libraries were sequenced with 2 x 100 bp reads and custom sequencing primers on an Illumina HiSeq2500 single-index Rapid Run. Per the source publication's procedure: MiGEC version 1.2.6 was used for UMI-based consensus assembly to correct PCR and sequencing errors. MiXCR version 2.1.1 was used to carry out V(D)J alignment, clonotype assembly and CDR3 extraction. Gene usage, clonotype sharing and MAIT/NKT TCR abundance were normalised by analysing the top 1000, 10 000 and 20 000 clonotypes per sample. Diversity was computed as the inverse Simpson index with the vegan R package after downsampling to 27 000 UMIs. Statistical testing used paired Mann-Whitney U tests on the discordant twin pairs and applied Benjamini-Hochberg correction for multiple testing. Through TCRdb reprocessing, the reads give one entry per CDR3 protein sequence; DNA is omitted. The V and J calls reflect TCRdb's pipeline rather than the authors' work. The sample table gives 80,000 or so distinct CDR3 sequences. 6.5% to 9% of the sample is taken by the ten largest.

The source is a human donor with ulcerative colitis or Crohn's disease, or a healthy co-twin of an affected twin (not recorded which). Source material: blood. The chain is assembled from TRBV6-1 and TRBJ2-3; there is no DNA to check the TCRdb D call of TRBD1. The CDR3 region has the sequence CASRGGSRSTDTQYF.